Each of the 9 T cell receptor beta chains below was sequenced from the same sample in a study of cytomegalovirus exposure and HLA in healthy donors. This PCR relied on a set of 60 Vbeta primers and 13 Jbeta primers. Profiled with immunoSEQ multiplex PCR; TCRdb holds only in-frame clones, not every one. The table has about 97,000 clones, 81% seen once. Sequenced: PBMCs. Receptors were obtained from a man aged 40-49 years in good health and CMV-seropositive.

CDR3 sequence: CASSPTFSGANVLTF. The CDR3 coding sequence is TGTGCCAGCAGCCCCACATTCTCTGGGGCCAACGTCCTGACTTTC. This sequence joins TRBV11-1 and TRBJ2-6; D is unclear. The CDR3 spans 15 residues. Germline values: CDR1 SGHAT, CDR2 FQDESV (reference sequence). The V end lost 5 bases, the J end lost 0 bases, and 8 bases lay between the germline ends.

The chain is built from TRBV7-6 and TRBJ2-7, with 9 bases fitting TRBD1. The trim removed 6 bases at V and 6 bases at J, leaving 12 bases unmatched. Germline assignment: CDR1 SGHVS and CDR2 FNYEAQ. The length of the CDR3 is 15 residues. The CDR3 bases are TGTGCCAGCAGTTCCGGGACAGGGAATTTCGGCGAGCAGTACTTC. Its translation is CASSSGTGNFGEQYF.

This chain links TRBV5-1 with TRBJ1-2; 12 bases are a match to TRBD1. CDR3 length: 16 amino acids. V trimming: 4 bases; J trimming: 6 bases; junction bases outside the gene matches: 10. Germline V CDR1 and CDR2: SGHRS, YFSETQ. The CDR3 is CASSLLGTGGADGYTF. As DNA, the CDR3 is TGCGCCAGCAGCCTTCTCGGGACAGGGGGCGCCGATGGCTACACCTTC. Drawing the rest from reference TRBV5-1 and TRBJ1-2, the complete variable domain is KAGVTQTPRYLIKTRGQQVTLSCSPISGHRSVSWYQQTPGQGLQFLFEYFSETQRNKGNFPGRFSGRQFSNSRSEMNVSTLELGDSALYLCASSLLGTGGADGYTFGSGTRLTVV.

The chain combines TRBV29-1 with TRBJ2-7; D might be TRBD1 (6 bases). V lost 0 bases, J lost 1 base, and 10 bases lay in between. CDR1 and CDR2 (germline): SQVTM, ANQGSEA. The CDR3 is made up of 14 amino acids. The CDR3 protein is CSVEEQGASYEQYF. The CDR3 DNA reads as TGCAGCGTTGAAGAACAGGGAGCGTCCTACGAGCAGTACTTC.

V gene TRBV2 combines with J gene TRBJ1-5; the D is unclear. The CDR3 extends over 13 amino acids. Germline CDR1 SNHLY, CDR2 FYNNEI. V was cut by 4 bases and J by 6 bases, with 10 bases left in between. The CDR3 sequence is CASSGLGSQPQHF. The CDR3 bases are TGTGCCAGCAGTGGACTGGGGAGTCAGCCCCAGCATTTT.

The chain employs TRBV5-4 and TRBJ1-6, with 9 bases fitting TRBD1. Germline trimming cut 4 bases from V and 7 bases from J; bases unmatched to any gene: 6. Germline V gene sequence: CDR1 SGHNT, CDR2 YYREEE (reference sequence). This CDR3 has 15 amino acids. CDR3 residues: CASSERQGGNSPLHF. In DNA form, the CDR3 reads TGTGCCAGCAGCGAAAGACAGGGGGGGAATTCACCCCTCCACTTT. Full variable domain (remainder filled in from reference TRBV5-4 and TRBJ1-6): ETGVTQSPTHLIKTRGQQVTLRCSSQSGHNTVSWYQQALGQGPQFIFQYYREEENGRGNFPPRFSGLQFPNYSSELNVNALELDDSALYLCASSERQGGNSPLHFGNGTRLTVT.

This rearrangement joins TRBV29-1 to TRBJ2-7; no definite D call. Trimming cost V 4 bases and J 2 bases, with 12 bases left between them. Germline V gives CDR1 SQVTM, CDR2 ANQGSEA. The length of the CDR3 is 13 residues. CDR3 region: CSVVTDVPYEQYF. CDR3 sequence (DNA): TGCAGCGTTGTCACAGACGTTCCCTACGAGCAGTACTTC.

This clone has only a few counts. V gene TRBV27 combines with J gene TRBJ2-7; 13 nucleotides agree with TRBD2. This CDR3 is built from 16 residues. The V segment lost 3 bases and the J segment 4 bases; nucleotides outside the gene matches: 6. Germline CDR1 is MNHEY and CDR2 is SMNVEV (reference sequence). The CDR3 DNA is TGTGCCAGCAGTTTGATACTAGCGGGAGGGCCGTACGAGCAGTACTTC. This encodes CASSLILAGGPYEQYF.

This clone appeared a few times. The rearrangement links TRBV6-1 to TRBJ1-5, with 7 bases lining up with TRBD1. The CDR3 totals 15 residues. Germline values: CDR1 MNHNS, CDR2 SASEGT. Losses at the gene ends were 8 bases for V and 5 bases for J; bases not matched to a gene: 12. The CDR3 protein is CASRVTDRVDQPQHF. The CDR3 region has the DNA TGTGCCAGCCGAGTAACCGACAGGGTTGATCAGCCCCAGCATTTT.